This TCR beta chain was sequenced in a study of post-analysis software for immune sequencing data. Study background: Relapsing-remitting, secondary progressive and progressive-relapsing multiple sclerosis were all included among the disease courses.

The germline CDR1 and CDR2 sequences are SGDLS and YYNGEE. The CDR3 extends over 14 amino acids. V shed 3 bases and J shed 4 bases, with 12 bases lying between them. cDNA libraries of TCR beta carried unique molecular identifiers. The T cell input of roughly 0.95 to 10 million gave approximately 460,000 cDNA molecules. Using its own MiXCR run on the PCR reads, TCRdb lists one record per CDR3 protein. The sample includes some 450,000 distinct CDR3 sequences, roughly 45% seen only once; the top ten take 9.5% to 13%. General study points: Samples from one preparation batch, clustered by F measure, grouped strongly together. Significantly lower normalized Chao1 diversity was found in patients with multiple sclerosis relative to controls. Included in a set of roughly five TRBV segments more frequent in patients than controls were TRBV5-6, TRBV5-1 and TRBV20-1.

Regarding this clonotype: The antigen is not known.

The rearrangement uses TRBV9 and TRBJ2-3, with D unresolved. This TCR was sampled from a girl aged 5 to 17 with multiple sclerosis. Sequencing was carried out using blood. In nucleotides, the CDR3 is TGTGCCAGCAGCGGGGTGGCGAAGGCAGATACGCAGTATTTT. Its protein is CASSGVAKADTQYF.